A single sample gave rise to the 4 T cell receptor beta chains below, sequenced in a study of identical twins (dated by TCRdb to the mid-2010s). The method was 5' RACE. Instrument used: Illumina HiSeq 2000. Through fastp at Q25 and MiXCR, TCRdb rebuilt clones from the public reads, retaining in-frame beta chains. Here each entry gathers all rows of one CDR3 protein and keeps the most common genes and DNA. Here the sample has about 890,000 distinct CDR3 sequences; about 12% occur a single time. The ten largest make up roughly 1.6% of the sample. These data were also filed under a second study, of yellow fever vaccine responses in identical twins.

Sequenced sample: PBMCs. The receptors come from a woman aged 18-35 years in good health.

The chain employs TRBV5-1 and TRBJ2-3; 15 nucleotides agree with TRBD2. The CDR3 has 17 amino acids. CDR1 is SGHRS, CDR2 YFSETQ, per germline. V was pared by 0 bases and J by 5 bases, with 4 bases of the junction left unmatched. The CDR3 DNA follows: TGCGCCAGCAGCTTGGGGACTAGCGGGAGGGCCAAAGATACGCAGTATTTT. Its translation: CASSLGTSGRAKDTQYF.

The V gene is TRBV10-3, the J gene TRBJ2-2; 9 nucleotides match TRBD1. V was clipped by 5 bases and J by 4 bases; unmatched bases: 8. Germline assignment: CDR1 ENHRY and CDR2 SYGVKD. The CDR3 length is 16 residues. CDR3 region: CAISKPGQGPTGELFF. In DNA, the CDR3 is TGTGCCATCAGTAAACCGGGACAGGGCCCCACCGGGGAGCTGTTTTTT.

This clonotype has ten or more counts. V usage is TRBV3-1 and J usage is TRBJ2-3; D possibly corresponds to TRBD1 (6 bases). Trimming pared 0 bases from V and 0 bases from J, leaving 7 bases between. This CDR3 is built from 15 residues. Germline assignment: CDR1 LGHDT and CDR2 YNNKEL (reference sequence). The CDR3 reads CASSQEGASTDTQYF. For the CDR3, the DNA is TGTGCCAGCAGCCAAGAGGGGGCTAGCACAGATACGCAGTATTTT.

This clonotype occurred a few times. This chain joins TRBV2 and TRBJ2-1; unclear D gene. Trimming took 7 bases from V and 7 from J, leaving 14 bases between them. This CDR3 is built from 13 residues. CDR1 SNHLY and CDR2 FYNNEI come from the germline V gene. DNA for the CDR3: TGTGCCAGCACCTCCACCGGCTGGAATGAGCAGTTCTTC. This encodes CASTSTGWNEQFF.